Each of the 5 T cell receptor beta chains below was sequenced from the same sample in a study of T cell clonotyping in hematopoietic cell transplantation. Clones were read by immunoSEQ multiplex PCR, and TCRdb kept only the in-frame ones, dropping some. Among about 38,000 clones listed, 85% to 95% were seen once. Indicated time point: recipient sample about 28 days before transplant, after cytoreduction. Specimen: peripheral blood mononuclear cells, collected before stem cell transplant. Source of these receptors: a man in his forties with chronic myeloid leukemia. Some clones in this sample may be carry-over from other donors' samples.

The chain recombines TRBV28 with TRBJ1-5; a possible D gene is TRBD1 (5 bases). With 4 bases removed from V and 1 base from J, the gap between germline ends came to 14 bases. The germline gives CDR1 MDHEN, CDR2 SYDVKM. This CDR3 has 16 amino acids. The chain's CDR3 is CASSSQGQGSNQPQHF. CDR3 bases: TGTGCCAGCAGTTCTCAGGGCCAGGGAAGCAATCAGCCCCAGCATTTT.

The CDR3 sequence: CASSFADLGTPYEQYF. The CDR3 DNA is TGTGCCAGCAGCTTTGCTGACCTCGGGACGCCCTACGAGCAGTACTTC. The V and J genes are TRBV7-2 and TRBJ2-7; D may be TRBD1 or TRBD2 (5 bases each). With 3 bases removed from V and 2 bases from J, the gap between germline ends came to 17 bases. The CDR3 runs 16 residues. The germline CDR1 and CDR2 sequences are SGHTA and FQGNSA.

The chain carries TRBV28 and TRBJ1-2; 7 bases are shared with TRBD1. This CDR3 is built from 15 residues. Unmatched junction bases numbered 12, after V lost 5 bases and J lost 6 bases. Germline V gene data show CDR1 as MDHEN and CDR2 as SYDVKM. This CDR3 reads CASSLTGLSYDGYTF. The CDR3 coding sequence is TGTGCCAGCAGTCTGACAGGGCTGAGTTATGATGGCTACACCTTC.

This chain uses TRBV11-2 with TRBJ1-1, with D uncertain. CDR3 length: 15 residues. In germline, CDR1 is SGHAT, CDR2 FQNNGV. The ends were cut back, 1 base at V and 2 bases at J, with 11 bases in the middle. CDR3: CASSLVGLPNTEAFF. CDR3 coding DNA: TGTGCCAGCAGCTTAGTAGGGTTGCCTAACACTGAAGCTTTCTTT.

This chain links TRBV28 with TRBJ1-2, with 10 bases fitting TRBD1. V trimming: 4 bases; J trimming: 6 bases; junction bases outside the gene matches: 5. The CDR3 totals 14 residues. The germline gives CDR1 MDHEN, CDR2 SYDVKM. This CDR3 reads CASSSSGTGDGYTF. Here the CDR3 DNA reads TGTGCCAGCAGTTCCTCCGGGACAGGGGATGGCTACACCTTC.